This T cell receptor beta chain was sequenced for a study of blood T cells in healthy people across ages. A second PCR of roughly 7 to 11 cycles used a sample-barcoded 5' primer and a J-beta primer mix. One entry per CDR3 protein results from TCRdb running MiXCR on the 5' RACE reads. Among more than 800,000 distinct CDR3 sequences, about 28% were seen once, and the ten largest hold around 15%. This clonotype turned up a few times. Ranging in age from roughly 6 to 90, the donors were healthy Caucasian individuals from Russia. The CDR3 extends over 15 amino acids. Germline assignment: CDR1 SGHNT and CDR2 YENEEA. The trim removed 5 bases at V and 8 bases at J, leaving 12 bases unmatched.

The J gene is TRBJ1-2, the V gene TRBV11-3, with 9 bases that match TRBD1. The source is a woman older than 75 in good health. Sequencing was performed on blood. In nucleotides, the CDR3 is TGTGCCAGCAGCCACTCCGGGACAGGGCACGGGGGCTACACCTTC. It specifies CASSHSGTGHGGYTF.